These T cell receptor beta chains were read from a single sample in a study of human T cells and chemical hapten exposure. One entry per CDR3 protein results from TCRdb running MiXCR on the RACE reads. The profile covers fewer than 350,000 distinct CDR3 sequences, with around 7.3% appearing a single time and roughly 1.2% taken by the ten largest. The sequenced sample was whole blood, obtained in connection with sensitization to the hapten diphenylcyclopropenone (DPC). Receptor source: a man in his late teens or twenties with alopecia areata. Some clones in this sample may be carry-over from other donors' samples. Each CDR3 is given with its conserved first and last residue. The D gene is left open where the match is weak. Clone size is stated in some rows and not others, as once, few, many or a class when expanded.

>NA|few|TRBJ2-1|TRBV12-5
TGTGCTAGTGGTTTCGGCGACAATGAGCAGTTCTTC
CASGFGDNEQFF
>NA|few|TRBJ2-3|TRBV28
TGTGCCAGCAGTTTATCTGTGGTAACAGATACGCAGTATTTT
CASSLSVVTDTQYF
>NA|many|TRBJ1-1|TRBV20-1
TGCAGTGCTAGCACAGCGAACTTGAACACTGAAGCTTTCTTT
CSASTANLNTEAFF
>NA|many|TRBJ1-1|TRBV12-3/TRBV12-4
TGTGCCAGCAGCCGACAGAGGGGAGCTTTCTTT
CASSRQRGAFF
>NA|NA|TRBJ1-2|TRBV25-1
TGTGCCAGCAGGATGCAGGTCCCCTATGGCTACACCTTC
CASRMQVPYGYTF
>TRBD1|many|TRBJ1-1|TRBV20-1
TGCAGTGCTGAGGACGAGACAGGGGCCGAGAACACTGAAGCTTTCTTT
CSAEDETGAENTEAFF
>NA|few|TRBJ2-7|TRBV5-1
TGCGCCAGCAGCTCCAGGGGTACCTACGAGCAGTACTTC
CASSSRGTYEQYF
>TRBD1|NA|TRBJ1-6|TRBV10-3
TGTGCCATCAGTGTCTACAGGGGGGATAATTCACCCCTCCACTTT
CAISVYRGDNSPLHF
>NA|few|TRBJ2-7|TRBV6-1
TGTGCCAGCAGCCTATGGCCTGGGGAGCAGTACTTC
CASSLWPGEQYF
>NA|few|TRBJ2-5|TRBV5-8
TGTGCCAGCAGCTTGCAGGGCACCGGAGAGACCCAGTACTTC
CASSLQGTGETQYF
>NA|many|TRBJ1-1|TRBV6-6
TGTGCCAGCAGTCGGGAGAAGAACACTGAAGCTTTCTTT
CASSREKNTEAFF
>TRBD1|few|TRBJ2-7|TRBV28
TGTGCCAGCCGAAGACAGGGGATGTCCTACGAGCAGTACTTC
CASRRQGMSYEQYF
>NA|many|TRBJ1-5|TRBV2
TGTGCCAGCAGTCTACTACAGGGAACGCGTCAGCCCCAGCATTTT
CASSLLQGTRQPQHF
>NA|NA|TRBJ2-7|TRBV5-4
TGTGCCAGCAACTCCCCGGAAGCGGGTGTCTACGAGCAGTACTTC
CASNSPEAGVYEQYF
>TRBD1|many|TRBJ1-1|TRBV12-3/TRBV12-4
TGTGCCAGCAGAGACAGGGAGTGGATGGGTGAAGCTTTCTTT
CASRDREWMGEAFF
>NA|NA|TRBJ2-3|TRBV5-6
TGTGCCAGCAGCTTGGAAGGGAGAGTTGATACGCAGTATTTT
CASSLEGRVDTQYF
>TRBD1|few|TRBJ2-1|TRBV25-1
TGTGCCAGCAGTCGGACAGGGGGGAATGAGCAGTTCTTC
CASSRTGGNEQFF
>NA|few|TRBJ1-4|TRBV7-2
TGTGCCAGCAGCCTGGACGGAGTTGGACTGTTTTTT
CASSLDGVGLFF
>TRBD1|few|TRBJ1-1|TRBV7-2
TGTGCCAGCAGCTTAGTCTGGAAAGGGGGCGGTGAAGCTTTCTTT
CASSLVWKGGGEAFF
>NA|NA|TRBJ1-2|TRBV7-2
TGTGCCAGCAGCTCCCCTTGGGGGGGGCGGTTTGGCTACACCTTC
CASSSPWGGRFGYTF
>TRBD1|few|TRBJ2-1|TRBV20-1
TGCAGTGCTGGGGGTACAGGGGGCCTGTCCTACAATGAGCAGTTCTTC
CSAGGTGGLSYNEQFF
>NA|NA|TRBJ1-1|TRBV28
TGTGCCAGCAGTTTAACAGGGAGCCATCTAGCTTTCTTT
CASSLTGSHLAFF
>TRBD1|NA|TRBJ1-5|TRBV2
TGTGCCAGCAGAGATGACAGGGGACGATATAGCAATCAGCCCCAGCATTTT
CASRDDRGRYSNQPQHF
>NA|NA|TRBJ1-2|TRBV25-1
TGTGCCAGCAGTGAAATGGGGCCCAACTATGGCTACACCTTC
CASSEMGPNYGYTF
>NA|few|TRBJ1-3|TRBV5-1
TGCGCCAGCAGCTTGGAGGACCACCGTGGAAACACCATATATTTT
CASSLEDHRGNTIYF
>NA|many|TRBJ2-7|TRBV4-1
TGCGCCAGCAGCGCTGGTTTACGGAGGCAAACCCCCTACGAGCAGTACTTC
CASSAGLRRQTPYEQYF
>NA|NA|TRBJ1-1|TRBV12-3/TRBV12-4
TGTGCCAGCAGTCCAGAAGTTACTGAAGCTTTCTTT
CASSPEVTEAFF
>NA|many|TRBJ2-7|TRBV5-1
TGCGCCAGCAGCCACCTTCGATCCGAATCTAGCGCCGACGAGCAGTACTTC
CASSHLRSESSADEQYF
>NA|NA|TRBJ1-2|TRBV4-1
TGCGCCAGCAGCCAGGTCTTTAACTATGGCTACACCTTC
CASSQVFNYGYTF
>NA|few|TRBJ1-5|TRBV7-2
TGTGCCAGCAGCCTAAGCCAGACGGGCCAGCCCCAGCATTTT
CASSLSQTGQPQHF
>NA|NA|TRBJ1-1|TRBV11-2
TGTGCCAGCAGCTACGCTATCTCCAGGGGACACACTGAAGCTTTCTTT
CASSYAISRGHTEAFF
>NA|NA|TRBJ1-1|TRBV7-3
TGTGCCAGCAGCTCCACCCAGGCCACGGGCACTGAAGCTTTCTTT
CASSSTQATGTEAFF
>NA|NA|TRBJ2-3|TRBV7-2
TGTGCCAGCAGCTCCGCGGACACCACAGATACGCAGTATTTT
CASSSADTTDTQYF
>TRBD2|few|TRBJ2-3|TRBV9
TGTGCCAGCAGCGTAGCTACCGGCGGGGGGGCGGTAGATACGCAGTATTTT
CASSVATGGGAVDTQYF
>NA|NA|TRBJ2-7|TRBV29-1
TGCAGCGTTGAAGAGGTCTCCGTGGAGGGGTACGAGCAGTACTTC
CSVEEVSVEGYEQYF
>NA|many|TRBJ1-4|TRBV7-9
TGTGCCAGCAGTTTACAGGGACTTACAACTAATGAAAAACTGTTTTTT
CASSLQGLTTNEKLFF
>NA|many|TRBJ1-4|TRBV27
TGTGCCAGCAGTTTATTGGGGAGCGAAAAACTGTTTTTT
CASSLLGSEKLFF
>NA|many|TRBJ2-5|TRBV6-6
TGTGCCAGCAGTTACTCCGGGATATCGAAAGAGACCCAGTACTTC
CASSYSGISKETQYF
>NA|NA|TRBJ1-5|TRBV6-2/TRBV6-3
TGTGCCAGCAGTTTCCCTGAGCCCCAGCATTTT
CASSFPEPQHF
>NA|NA|TRBJ2-6|TRBV6-6
TGTGCCAGCAGTTACGGGGCCAACTCTGGGGCCAACGTCCTGACTTTC
CASSYGANSGANVLTF
>NA|NA|TRBJ2-7|TRBV7-9
TGTGCCAGCAGCTCAGGACACACGTCCTACGAGCAGTACTTC
CASSSGHTSYEQYF
>NA|few|TRBJ2-3|TRBV10-3
TGTGCCATAGGACAGACAGATACGCAGTATTTT
CAIGQTDTQYF
>NA|NA|TRBJ1-5|TRBV28
TGTGCCAGCAGTTTATTTTCCAGGTTAGGCCCCTATAGCAATCAGCCCCAGCATTTT
CASSLFSRLGPYSNQPQHF
>NA|few|TRBJ1-4|TRBV12-3/TRBV12-4
TGTGCCAGCAGTTTGACCCCGGGGACGATTAATGAAAAACTGTTTTTT
CASSLTPGTINEKLFF
>NA|NA|TRBJ1-5|TRBV18
TGTGCCAGCTCACCAAGGATGCCGACAGAAACCAATCAGCCCCAGCATTTT
CASSPRMPTETNQPQHF
>TRBD1|few|TRBJ2-5|TRBV7-8
TGTGCCAGCAGCTTAGGACAGGGCGTAGGAGAGACCCAGTACTTC
CASSLGQGVGETQYF
>NA|NA|TRBJ2-7|TRBV6-1
TGTGCCAGCAGTGAAGCGGACTTGGACATCTACGAGCAGTACTTC
CASSEADLDIYEQYF
>TRBD2|NA|TRBJ2-5|TRBV12-3/TRBV12-4
TGTGCCAGCAGTTTTAGCGGGGGGCCAGAGACCCAGTACTTC
CASSFSGGPETQYF
>TRBD1|many|TRBJ1-5|TRBV7-2
TGTGCCAGCAGCTCCGGACAGGGCTTCAATCAGCCCCAGCATTTT
CASSSGQGFNQPQHF